This is a list of T cell receptor beta chains from one sample in a study of blood T cell repertoires in COVID-19. Measured with immunoSEQ multiplex PCR; TCRdb has only the in-frame clones, and not every one. The sample carries some 200,000 clones, about 89% recorded once. The sequenced material came from peripheral blood. These receptors originate from a man in his 70s with acute or convalescent COVID-19. Both conserved end residues are part of each CDR3. The D gene is left open where the match is weak. The size of a clone is reported for some rows only, either as once, few or many, or as a class for expanded clones.

v_gene	len	j_gene	d_gene	abundance	CDR3nt	CDR3aa
TRBV7-3	13	TRBJ2-5	.	.	TGTGCCAGCAGCCCATCCCAGCAAGAGACCCAGTACTTC	CASSPSQQETQYF
TRBV7-2	14	TRBJ2-7	TRBD2	.	TGTGCCAGCAGCTTAGGGAGCGGGAGTGGAGAGCAGTACTTC	CASSLGSGSGEQYF
TRBV4-1	17	TRBJ1-4	TRBD1	.	TGCGCCAGCAGCCAAGACGGGGTTCGGACAGGGTATGAAAAACTGTTTTTT	CASSQDGVRTGYEKLFF
TRBV5-1	16	TRBJ1-3	TRBD1	.	TGCGCCAGCAGCTACGGACAGGGTCTCTCTGGAAACACCATATATTTT	CASSYGQGLSGNTIYF
TRBV12-3/TRBV12-4	12	TRBJ1-1	TRBD1	.	TGTGCCAGCAATACAGGGGACACTGAAGCTTTCTTT	CASNTGDTEAFF
TRBV28	15	TRBJ2-7	TRBD2	.	TGTGCCAGCAGTTTGACTAGCGGGGCCTCCTACGAGCAGTACTTC	CASSLTSGASYEQYF
TRBV27	13	TRBJ2-7	.	.	TGTGCCAGCAGTCCCAACCGGGGGTACGAGCAGTACTTC	CASSPNRGYEQYF
TRBV5-6	16	TRBJ1-4	.	.	TGTGCCAGCAGCTTGAGAGGGGGAGGGCCCTATGAAAAACTGTTTTTT	CASSLRGGGPYEKLFF
TRBV6-6	11	TRBJ1-1	.	.	TGTGCCAGCAGCCTCCGGGGAGAAGCTTTCTTT	CASSLRGEAFF
TRBV2	14	TRBJ2-1	TRBD1	.	TGTGCCAGCAGTTTCGTGGGACAGGGCAATGAGCAGTTCTTC	CASSFVGQGNEQFF
TRBV19	14	TRBJ1-4	.	.	TGTGCCAGTAGTCGCCGGAGAACTAATGAAAAACTGTTTTTT	CASSRRRTNEKLFF
TRBV28	15	TRBJ1-3	.	once	TGTGCCAGCAGTTTTATGGGTGGGCAGGGAAACACCATATATTTT	CASSFMGGQGNTIYF
TRBV19	21	TRBJ1-6	.	few	TGTGCCAGTAGTATAACGCTGACAGTCCAAGGTCTGGTGCCCTATAATTCACCCCTCCACTTT	CASSITLTVQGLVPYNSPLHF
TRBV11-1	13	TRBJ2-5	.	.	TGTGCCAGCAGCGCACTAGTGGGTGAGACCCAGTACTTC	CASSALVGETQYF
TRBV28	18	TRBJ1-6	TRBD1	.	TGTGCCAGCAGTTACCAAAGGGGACAGAGCTCCTATAATTCACCCCTCCACTTT	CASSYQRGQSSYNSPLHF
TRBV14	19	TRBJ2-3	.	.	TGTGCCAGCAGCCAAGATCACCGAACGGGAGCCCCTAGCACAGATACGCAGTATTTT	CASSQDHRTGAPSTDTQYF
TRBV4-2	17	TRBJ2-6	TRBD1	.	TGTGCCAGCAGCCAACTAGACAGGGCCGCTGGGGCCAACGTCCTGACTTTC	CASSQLDRAAGANVLTF
TRBV11-3	14	TRBJ2-1	TRBD2	.	TGTGCCAGCAGCTCGACTAGCGGGAGAAATGAGCAGTTCTTC	CASSSTSGRNEQFF
TRBV7-3	17	TRBJ1-3	TRBD1	.	TGTGCCAGCAGCTTATGGGGGACAGGGGGCTCTGGAAACACCATATATTTT	CASSLWGTGGSGNTIYF
TRBV6-6	14	TRBJ1-4	.	.	TGTGCCAGCAGTTCGGCACAGGGTCAGGAAAAACTGTTTTTT	CASSSAQGQEKLFF
TRBV5-6	13	TRBJ2-5	.	once	TGTGCCAGCAGCTTGAGGGGGCAAGAGACCCAGTACTTC	CASSLRGQETQYF
TRBV11-2	16	TRBJ1-1	.	.	TGTGCCAGCAGCTTAGATAGTGCACTCATGAACACTGAAGCTTTCTTT	CASSLDSALMNTEAFF
TRBV30	18	TRBJ1-5	TRBD1	few	TGTGCCTGGAGTTCCGGGACAGCAGGGTATATTGGCAATCAGCCCCAGCATTTT	CAWSSGTAGYIGNQPQHF
TRBV9	14	TRBJ2-1	.	few	TGTGCCAGCAGCGCATATCAGGGGAACGATGAGCAGTTCTTC	CASSAYQGNDEQFF
TRBV2	15	TRBJ2-3	TRBD2	.	TGTGCCAGCAGTGAATGGAGCGGGAGGTCAGATACGCAGTATTTT	CASSEWSGRSDTQYF
TRBV12-3/TRBV12-4	13	TRBJ2-7	TRBD2	.	TGTGCCAGCAGTTCGCGGGAGGGGGCCGAGCAGTACTTC	CASSSREGAEQYF
TRBV7-2	17	TRBJ1-3	TRBD1	.	TGTGCCAGCAGCCCATCGGCCGGGACAGCCTCTGGAAACACCATATATTTT	CASSPSAGTASGNTIYF
TRBV6-5	13	TRBJ1-1	TRBD1	.	TGTGCCAGCAGTCCCGGAACAGGGGGGAAGGCTTTCTTT	CASSPGTGGKAFF
TRBV5-1	12	TRBJ2-5	.	.	TGCGCCAGCTCCCGGGACTTGGAGACCCAGTACTTC	CASSRDLETQYF
TRBV10-3	13	TRBJ1-3	.	.	TGTGCCATCAGTGAGTCCTGGGAGGACACCATATATTTT	CAISESWEDTIYF
TRBV9	15	TRBJ2-5	.	once	TGTGCCAGCAGCCCCCGGACCCTAAAGGGGGAGACCCAGTACTTC	CASSPRTLKGETQYF
TRBV28	13	TRBJ1-2	TRBD1	.	TGTGCCATCCGCCGGGACAGGGAATTGGTTAGCACCTTC	CAIRRDRELVSTF
TRBV28	12	TRBJ2-7	TRBD1	few	TGTGCCAGCCGGGACAGACTCTACGAGCAGTACTTC	CASRDRLYEQYF